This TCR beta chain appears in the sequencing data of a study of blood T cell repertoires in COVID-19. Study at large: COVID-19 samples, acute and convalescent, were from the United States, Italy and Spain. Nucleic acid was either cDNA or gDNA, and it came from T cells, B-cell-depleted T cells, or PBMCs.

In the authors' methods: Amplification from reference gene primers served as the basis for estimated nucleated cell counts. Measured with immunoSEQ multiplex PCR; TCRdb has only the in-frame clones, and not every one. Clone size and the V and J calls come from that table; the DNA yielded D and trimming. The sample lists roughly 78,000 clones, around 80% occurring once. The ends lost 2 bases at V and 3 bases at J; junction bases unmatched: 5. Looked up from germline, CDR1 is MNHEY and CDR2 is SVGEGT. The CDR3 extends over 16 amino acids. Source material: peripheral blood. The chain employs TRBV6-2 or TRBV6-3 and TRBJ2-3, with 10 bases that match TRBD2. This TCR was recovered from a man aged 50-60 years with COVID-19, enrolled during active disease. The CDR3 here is CASSYVASGRTDTQYF. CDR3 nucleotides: TGTGCCAGCAGTTACGTTGCTAGCGGGAGAACAGATACGCAGTATTTT.